Listed below are T cell receptor beta chains from one sample, sequenced in a study of control samples from healthy donors and cancer patients. Generated by immunoSEQ multiplex PCR, the TCRdb table keeps only in-frame clones and is missing some. Of some 120,000 clones in the sample, roughly 86% were seen once. The specimen sequenced was blood. These receptors came from a man in his 60s in good health. Each CDR3 is given with its conserved first and last residue. The D gene is left open where the match is weak. Size values are once, few and many counts, or a class for expanded clones, and some rows have none.

TRBD1	TRBV6-1	TRBJ2-7	NA	TGTGCCAGCAGTGGACAGGGGGAAGCCACCTACGAGCAGTACTTC	CASSGQGEATYEQYF
NA	TRBV28	TRBJ1-1	NA	TGTGCCAGCAGGACTGTATCTGAAGCTTTCTTT	CASRTVSEAFF
TRBD1	TRBV6-6	TRBJ1-1	NA	TGTGCCAGCAGTTACTCGACAGGGGCTAGGGCTGAAGCTTTCTTT	CASSYSTGARAEAFF
TRBD1	TRBV18	TRBJ2-2	NA	TGTGCCAGCTCACCATCCGGGACAGGGACCGCCGGGGAGCTGTTTTTT	CASSPSGTGTAGELFF
TRBD1	TRBV11-2	TRBJ1-2	NA	TGTGCCAGCAGCTTACAGGGGGTTACGAGCTCCTTC	CASSLQGVTSSF
TRBD1	TRBV18	TRBJ1-1	once	TGTGCCAGCTCACCACCGACAGGGAGCACTGAAGCTTTCTTT	CASSPPTGSTEAFF
NA	TRBV24-1	TRBJ1-5	NA	TGTGCCACCAGTGATCTATATAGCAATCAGCCCCAGCATTTT	CATSDLYSNQPQHF
TRBD2	TRBV4-2	TRBJ2-7	NA	TGTGCCAGCAGCCAATTAGATCGGGGGGGCTCCTACGAGCAGTACTTC	CASSQLDRGGSYEQYF
NA	TRBV27	TRBJ1-1	NA	TGTGCCAGCAGTTTACTCAGGTCGGGGGTGGGGACTGAAGCTTTCTTT	CASSLLRSGVGTEAFF
TRBD2	TRBV5-1	TRBJ2-2	NA	TGCGCCAGCAGCGTCTTCGGGACTAGCGGGGGGAACACCGGGGAGCTGTTTTTT	CASSVFGTSGGNTGELFF
NA	TRBV4-2	TRBJ2-7	NA	TGTGCCAGCAGCCAAGATGACAGGCCCCGTTACGAGCAGTACTTC	CASSQDDRPRYEQYF
TRBD1	TRBV9	TRBJ2-3	NA	TGTGCCAGCAGCGTAGCCTTCGGACAGGGGGGAGGGGATACGCAGTATTTT	CASSVAFGQGGGDTQYF
NA	TRBV3-1/TRBV3-2	TRBJ1-5	NA	TGTGCCAGCAGCCCGACGGGTACTTTGGATCAGCCCCAGCATTTT	CASSPTGTLDQPQHF
NA	TRBV28	TRBJ1-6	NA	TGTGCCAGCAGTTTATCGGGACAAAAGAATTCACCCCTCCACTTT	CASSLSGQKNSPLHF
NA	TRBV28	TRBJ1-5	NA	TGTGCCAGCAGTTTAGTGGTAGGGGGTCTAAGCAATCAGCCCCAGCATTTT	CASSLVVGGLSNQPQHF
NA	TRBV7-2	TRBJ1-3	NA	TGTGCCAGCAGCTTAGAGACAGCGTCTGGAAACACCATATATTTT	CASSLETASGNTIYF
NA	TRBV18	TRBJ2-3	NA	TGTGCCAGCTCACCAACCGGCCCTGATGGACTGTACACAGATACGCAGTATTTT	CASSPTGPDGLYTDTQYF
NA	TRBV6-6	TRBJ1-1	NA	TGTGCCAGCAGTCCGCACGATAAGGGTGGGACTGAAGCTTTCTTT	CASSPHDKGGTEAFF
NA	TRBV3-1/TRBV3-2	TRBJ1-2	few	TGTGCCAGCAGCCGTACAAGACAGGCCTACTATGGCTACACCTTC	CASSRTRQAYYGYTF
NA	TRBV11-2	TRBJ2-3	NA	TGTGCCAGCAGCTTAGATGTGGTAGGGGGTGGGTCTAGCACAGATACGCAGTATTTT	CASSLDVVGGGSSTDTQYF
TRBD1	TRBV18	TRBJ2-3	NA	TGTGCCAGCTCATCCCTTATTCCGGGACAGGGAACGGCAGATACGCAGTATTTT	CASSSLIPGQGTADTQYF
NA	TRBV25-1	TRBJ1-4	NA	TGTGCCAGCAGTGAAGTGGTCACAACTAATGAAAAACTGTTTTTT	CASSEVVTTNEKLFF
TRBD1	TRBV18	TRBJ1-1	NA	TGTGCCAGCTCACCTTCCGACGGGACAGGGTTCGGTTACACTGAAGCTTTCTTT	CASSPSDGTGFGYTEAFF
TRBD1	TRBV28	TRBJ2-5	NA	TGTGCCAGCAGAGTGGTGGGGGGACAGGGGGCAATGGAGACCCAGTACTTC	CASRVVGGQGAMETQYF
TRBD1	TRBV7-8	TRBJ2-2	NA	TGTGCCAGCAGCTGGCCTGAACCGGGACAGGACACCGGGGAGCTGTTTTTT	CASSWPEPGQDTGELFF
TRBD1	TRBV19	TRBJ1-1	NA	TGTGCCAGTAGTTCTTACCGGACAGGGGTGAGCACTGAAGCTTTCTTT	CASSSYRTGVSTEAFF
NA	TRBV7-9	TRBJ2-3	NA	TGTGCCAGCAGCCCCAGGGGTCCAGATACGCAGTATTTT	CASSPRGPDTQYF
NA	TRBV6-2/TRBV6-3	TRBJ1-1	NA	TGTGCCAGCAGTCAGTTCAGGTCCACTGAAGCTTTCTTT	CASSQFRSTEAFF
NA	TRBV5-1	TRBJ1-2	NA	TGCGCCAGCAGCGTCGGACCGAACTATGGCTACACCTTC	CASSVGPNYGYTF
NA	TRBV24-1	TRBJ2-5	NA	TGTGCCACCAGTGACCCTCGGACGGTCCAAGAGACCCAGTACTTC	CATSDPRTVQETQYF
NA	TRBV5-1	TRBJ2-1	NA	TGCGCCAGCAGCTTGGGGCCGGATGAGCAGTTCTTC	CASSLGPDEQFF
NA	TRBV11-3	TRBJ1-1	NA	TGTGCCAGCAGCTTAGACGCTGGCACTGAAGCTTTCTTT	CASSLDAGTEAFF
NA	TRBV28	TRBJ1-3	once	TGTGCCAGCACCCCGCCTTCTGGAAACACCATATATTTT	CASTPPSGNTIYF
NA	TRBV23-1	TRBJ1-5	NA	TGCGCCAGCGGACCCCACGAGGGACGGACGAGACAGCCCCAGCATTTT	CASGPHEGRTRQPQHF
NA	TRBV30	TRBJ1-1	NA	TGTGCCTGGAGTACGCGAGGGGGGCGCCGTACTGAAGCTTTCTTT	CAWSTRGGRRTEAFF
NA	TRBV10-3	TRBJ2-3	NA	TGTGCCATCAGTGAGTCGCAAGGGGCACGTAGCACAGATACGCAGTATTTT	CAISESQGARSTDTQYF
TRBD1	TRBV6-5	TRBJ2-2	NA	TGTGCCAGCAGTTACACAGGGGATTACACCGGGGAGCTGTTTTTT	CASSYTGDYTGELFF